Sequencing of this T cell receptor (beta chain) was carried out in a study of blood T cell repertoires in COVID-19. Participants had their cohort set by participant-reported clinical history. Donors in Cohort 3 counted as recovered after two negative PCRs, clearance, or symptom resolution. Original analysis: Cell counts per sample came from amplifying reference gene primers. Profiled with immunoSEQ multiplex PCR; TCRdb holds only in-frame clones, not every one. V and J calls and clone size are as listed in that table; D and trimming were resolved from the DNA. The data show around 190,000 clones, approximately 84% seen once. J lost 4 bases, V lost 4 bases, and 10 bases had no gene match. The CDR3 runs to 18 residues. Germline V gene data show CDR1 as SGHRS and CDR2 as YFSETQ.

This TCR was sampled from a woman aged 25-40 years who had recovered from COVID-19. Sample: PBMCs or T cells enriched from blood (not recorded which). The gene calls are TRBV5-1 and TRBJ2-5; 16 nucleotides agree with TRBD2. The CDR3: CASSQAGTSGGAGETQYF. The CDR3 DNA follows: TGCGCCAGCAGCCAAGCGGGGACTAGCGGGGGGGCCGGAGAGACCCAGTACTTC.